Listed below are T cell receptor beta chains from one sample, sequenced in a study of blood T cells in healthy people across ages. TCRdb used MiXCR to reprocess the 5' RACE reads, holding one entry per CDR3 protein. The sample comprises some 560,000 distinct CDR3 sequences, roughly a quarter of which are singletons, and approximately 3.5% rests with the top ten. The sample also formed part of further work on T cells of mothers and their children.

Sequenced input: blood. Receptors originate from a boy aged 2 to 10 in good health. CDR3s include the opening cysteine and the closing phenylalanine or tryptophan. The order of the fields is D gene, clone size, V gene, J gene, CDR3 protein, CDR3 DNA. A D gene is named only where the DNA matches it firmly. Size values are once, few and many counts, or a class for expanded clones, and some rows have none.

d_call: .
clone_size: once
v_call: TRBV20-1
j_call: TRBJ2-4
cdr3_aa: CSASIPGLDIQYF
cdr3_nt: TGCAGTGCTAGCATTCCAGGGCTCGACATTCAGTACTTC

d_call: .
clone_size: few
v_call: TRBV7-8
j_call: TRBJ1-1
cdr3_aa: CASSAGGMNTEAFF
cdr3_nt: TGTGCCAGCAGCGCTGGGGGTATGAACACTGAAGCTTTCTTT

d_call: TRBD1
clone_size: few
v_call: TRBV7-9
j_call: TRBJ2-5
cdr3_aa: CASSPRSGQGSETQYF
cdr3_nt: TGTGCCAGCAGCCCCCGGTCCGGACAGGGGTCGGAGACCCAGTACTTC

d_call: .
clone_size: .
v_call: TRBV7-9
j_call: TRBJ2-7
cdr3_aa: CASSQGTATEQYF
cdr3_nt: TGTGCCAGCAGCCAAGGGACGGCCACCGAGCAGTACTTC

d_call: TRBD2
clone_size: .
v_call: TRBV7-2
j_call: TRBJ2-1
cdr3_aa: CASSLLAAITGSSYNEQFF
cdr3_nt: TGTGCCAGCAGCTTACTAGCGGCCATAACTGGGAGCTCCTACAATGAGCAGTTCTTC

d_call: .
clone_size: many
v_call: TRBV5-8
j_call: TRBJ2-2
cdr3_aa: CASSFRKTYTGELFF
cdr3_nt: TGTGCCAGCAGCTTTCGGAAGACCTACACCGGGGAGCTGTTTTTT

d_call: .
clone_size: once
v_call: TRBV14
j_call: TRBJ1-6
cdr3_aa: CASSHPTGRAYNSPLHF
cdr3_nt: TGTGCCAGCAGCCATCCGACGGGGAGGGCGTATAATTCACCCCTCCACTTT

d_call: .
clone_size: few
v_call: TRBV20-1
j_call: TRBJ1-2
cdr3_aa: CSARASGSNGYTF
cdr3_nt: TGCAGTGCTAGAGCCTCAGGGTCTAACGGCTACACCTTC

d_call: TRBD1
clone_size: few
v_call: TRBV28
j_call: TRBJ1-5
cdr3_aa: CASSPGQANQPQHF
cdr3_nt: TGTGCCAGCAGTCCCGGACAGGCCAATCAGCCCCAGCATTTT

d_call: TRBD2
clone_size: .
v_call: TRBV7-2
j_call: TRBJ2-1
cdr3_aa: CASSFFSRAGGYNEQFF
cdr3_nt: TGTGCCAGCAGCTTTTTCTCTCGAGCGGGGGGTTACAATGAGCAGTTCTTC

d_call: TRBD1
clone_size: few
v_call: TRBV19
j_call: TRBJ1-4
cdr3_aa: CASRTGQPNEKLFF
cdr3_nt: TGTGCCAGTCGCACGGGACAGCCTAATGAAAAACTGTTTTTT

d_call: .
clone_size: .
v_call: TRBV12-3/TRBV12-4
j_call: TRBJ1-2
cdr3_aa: CASSPLVFYGYTF
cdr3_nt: TGTGCCAGCAGCCCCCTAGTCTTCTATGGCTACACCTTC

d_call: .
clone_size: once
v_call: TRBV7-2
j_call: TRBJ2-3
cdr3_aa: CASSRGIGLNRDTQYF
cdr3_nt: TGTGCCAGCAGCCGTGGAATCGGACTAAATCGTGATACGCAGTATTTT

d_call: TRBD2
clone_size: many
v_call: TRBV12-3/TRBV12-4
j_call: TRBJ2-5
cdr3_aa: CASSLTASGQETQYF
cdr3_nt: TGTGCCAGCAGTTTAACGGCTAGCGGCCAAGAGACCCAGTACTTC

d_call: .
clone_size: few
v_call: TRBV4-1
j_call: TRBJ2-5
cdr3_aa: CASSQDEGLGGDVYF
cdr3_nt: TGCGCCAGCAGCCAAGATGAAGGACTTGGGGGTGACGTTTACTTC

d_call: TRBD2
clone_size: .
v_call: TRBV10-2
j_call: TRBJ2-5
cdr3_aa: CASSESKGGGPIETQYF
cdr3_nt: TGCGCCAGCAGTGAGTCGAAGGGCGGGGGGCCGATAGAGACCCAGTACTTC

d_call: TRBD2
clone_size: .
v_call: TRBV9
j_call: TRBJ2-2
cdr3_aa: CASKASGRDVAGELFF
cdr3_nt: TGTGCCAGCAAGGCTAGCGGGAGGGACGTGGCCGGGGAGCTGTTTTTT

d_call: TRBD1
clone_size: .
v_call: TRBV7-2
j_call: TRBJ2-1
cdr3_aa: CASSSRDRGGEQFF
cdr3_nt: TGTGCCAGCAGCTCACGCGACAGGGGAGGAGAGCAGTTCTTC

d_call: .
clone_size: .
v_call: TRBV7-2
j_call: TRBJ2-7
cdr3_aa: CASSLVGGLYEQYF
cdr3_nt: TGTGCCAGCAGCTTAGTAGGCGGGCTCTACGAGCAGTACTTC

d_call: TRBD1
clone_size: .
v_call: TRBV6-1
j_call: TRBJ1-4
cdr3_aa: CASSVKGQENEKLFF
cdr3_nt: TGTGCCAGCAGTGTAAAGGGACAGGAAAATGAAAAACTGTTTTTT

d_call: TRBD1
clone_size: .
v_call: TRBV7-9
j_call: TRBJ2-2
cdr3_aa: CASSLVRQGAYPAGELFF
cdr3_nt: TGTGCCAGCAGCTTAGTTCGGCAGGGGGCTTATCCAGCCGGGGAGCTGTTTTTT